The 8 T cell receptor beta chains presented below share a single source sample, sequenced in a study of identical twins (dated by TCRdb to the mid-2010s). Library construction relied on 5' RACE. TCRdb lists the instrument as Illumina HiSeq 2000. Starting from the raw public reads, TCRdb applied fastp trimming at Q25, assembled clones with MiXCR and retained in-frame beta chains. Each record represents a unique CDR3 protein, reported with the most common genes and DNA among its rows. The sample data list around 1.7 million distinct CDR3 sequences, and under 35% of these were observed just once. The ten largest clones represent approximately 0.25% of the sample. Sequencing input: cord blood. The source of these receptors is a newborn girl in good health.

The rearrangement links TRBV5-1 to TRBJ2-7; 9 nucleotides match TRBD1. V gave up 1 base and J gave up 0 bases; unmatched junction bases: 5. This CDR3 is 16 amino acids long. Germline V gives CDR1 SGHRS, CDR2 YFSETQ. CDR3 loop: CASSLTGGGCSYEQYF. DNA for the CDR3: TGCGCCAGCAGCTTGACAGGGGGCGGGTGCTCCTACGAGCAGTACTTC.

Points on this clonotype: This clone may be a read error of a much larger clone one base away. The chain links TRBV14 to TRBJ1-2; a possible D gene is TRBD1 (5 bases). Germline values: CDR1 SGHDN, CDR2 FVKESK. V shed 0 bases and J shed 3 bases, with 14 bases lying between them. The CDR3 has 16 residues. As DNA, the CDR3 is TGTGCCAGCAGCCAAGATAGGGGATCTTCTGACTATGGCTACACCTTC. Its translation is CASSQDRGSSDYGYTF.

A few counts support this clonotype. The chain joins TRBV10-3 to TRBJ2-7; D is undetermined. Trimming left V 2 bases short and J 3 bases short, with 8 bases between. Germline V lookup: CDR1 ENHRY, CDR2 SYGVKD. The CDR3 has 13 residues. The CDR3 reads CAISEPRLYEQYF. CDR3 bases: TGTGCCATCAGTGAGCCCAGGCTCTACGAGCAGTACTTC.

In its sample, this clonotype was seen a few times. This sequence joins TRBV12-3 or TRBV12-4 and TRBJ1-1, with a tentative D call TRBD1 (6 bases). CDR3 length: 13 amino acids. V was pared by 3 bases and J by 5 bases, with 10 bases between. The CDR3 here is CASSLGAWTEAFF. The DNA for the CDR3 is TGTGCCAGCAGTTTGGGGGCATGGACTGAAGCTTTCTTT.

This chain uses TRBV5-1 with TRBJ2-6; no reliable D call. V shed 4 bases and J shed 0 bases, with 8 bases lying between them. Germline CDR1 reads SGHRS; CDR2 reads YFSETQ. This CDR3 contains 15 residues. CDR3 loop: CASSRYNSGANVLTF. CDR3 in DNA: TGCGCCAGCAGCCGATACAACTCTGGGGCCAACGTCCTGACTTTC.

This clonotype was seen ten or more times. V is TRBV6-6 and J is TRBJ2-1; 7 bases fit TRBD2. The junction had 5 bases not matched to a gene; V was cut back by 4 bases and J by 8 bases. This CDR3 is 13 amino acids long. Germline lookup yields CDR1 MNHNY and CDR2 SVGAGI (reference sequence). The DNA of the CDR3 is TGTGCCAGCAGTTCCCGACTAGCCGATGAGCAGTTCTTC. It yields the protein CASSSRLADEQFF.

A remark on this clonotype: Being one base from a much bigger clone, this may be a read error. V usage is TRBV29-1 and J usage is TRBJ2-4; D is possibly TRBD2 (5 bases). The DNA end is a closer match to TRBJ2-7, so the J assignment may be wrong. Per the germline V gene, CDR1 is SQVTM and CDR2 is ANQGSEA. CDR3 length: 12 residues. The CDR3, as DNA: TGCAGCGCCGTGGGAGAAACCTACGAGCAGTACTTC. It yields the protein CSAVGETYEQYF.

Regarding this clonotype: One end of the junction fails to match germline, which may point to a read error. The chain recombines TRBV5-6 with TRBJ2-3; D unresolved. There are 12 residues in the CDR3. Germline values: CDR1 SGHDT, CDR2 YYEEEE. The CDR3 here is CANSLFTDTQYF. The CDR3 DNA reads as TGTGCCAACAGCCTTTTCACAGATACGCAGTATTTT.